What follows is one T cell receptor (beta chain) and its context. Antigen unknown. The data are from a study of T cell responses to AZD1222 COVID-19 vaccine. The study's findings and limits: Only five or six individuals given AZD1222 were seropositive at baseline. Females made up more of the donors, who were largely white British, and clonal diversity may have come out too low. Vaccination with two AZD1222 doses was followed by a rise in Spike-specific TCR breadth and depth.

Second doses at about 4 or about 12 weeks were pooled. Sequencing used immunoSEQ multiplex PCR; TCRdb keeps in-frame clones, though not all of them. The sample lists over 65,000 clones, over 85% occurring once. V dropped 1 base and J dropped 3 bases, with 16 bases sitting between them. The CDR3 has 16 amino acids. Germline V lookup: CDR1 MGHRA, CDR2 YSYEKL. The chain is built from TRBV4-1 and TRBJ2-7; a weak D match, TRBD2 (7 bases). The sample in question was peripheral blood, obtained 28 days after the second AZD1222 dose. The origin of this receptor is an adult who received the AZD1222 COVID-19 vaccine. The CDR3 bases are TGCGCCAGCAGCCAAGTCTTGGCGGGGGCGAACTACGAGCAGTACTTC. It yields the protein CASSQVLAGANYEQYF.